This T cell receptor beta chain was recovered during a study of blood T cell repertoires in COVID-19. Study-level information: PBMCs, B-cell-depleted T cells, or T cells were the source of the cDNA or gDNA that made up the material.

Sequencing was performed with immunoSEQ multiplex PCR; in TCRdb, only in-frame clones are kept and a portion is missing. The table records under 250,000 clones, roughly four fifths of them present only once. CDR3 length equals 12 residues. V dropped 4 bases and J dropped 5 bases, with 9 bases sitting between them. CDR1 SGHNT and CDR2 YYREEE come from the germline V gene (reference sequence). This chain links TRBV5-4 with TRBJ1-1; D gene ambiguous. What was sequenced was peripheral blood. The sequence was obtained from a man over 45 with acute or convalescent COVID-19. The DNA of the CDR3 is TGTGCCAGCAGCCCGGGATTGACTGAAGCTTTCTTT. The encoded protein is CASSPGLTEAFF.